These 13 T cell receptor beta chains were sequenced from one sample in a study of cytomegalovirus exposure and HLA in healthy donors. It was with 60 Vbeta and 13 Jbeta primers that the PCR ran. Libraries were prepared by immunoSEQ multiplex PCR; TCRdb keeps only in-frame clonotypes and omits some of them. The profile shows 130,000 to 150,000 clones, approximately 80% of them singletons. What was sequenced was PBMCs. Receptor source: a man aged 35-49 years in good health and CMV-seropositive.

V usage is TRBV5-1 and J usage is TRBJ2-7, with D uncertain. Germline-derived CDR1 and CDR2 are SGHRS and YFSETQ. With 0 bases removed from V and 3 bases from J, the gap between germline ends came to 13 bases. The CDR3 sequence is 15 residues long. CDR3: CASSLGRPDYYEQYF. The DNA for the CDR3 is TGCGCCAGCAGCTTGGGCAGGCCCGATTACTACGAGCAGTACTTC.

The chain combines TRBV6-6 with TRBJ2-7; the match to TRBD2 covers 7 bases. The germline V gene encodes CDR1 MNHNY and CDR2 SVGAGI (reference sequence). Germline trimming cut 0 bases from V and 3 bases from J; bases unmatched to any gene: 2. The CDR3 spans 14 residues. CDR3 residues: CASSYSWEGYEQYF. The CDR3 nucleotides read TGTGCCAGCAGTTACTCGTGGGAGGGCTACGAGCAGTACTTC.

The gene calls are TRBV29-1 and TRBJ2-7, with a tentative D call TRBD1 (6 bases). The CDR3 is 13 amino acids. Trimming removed 7 bases from V and 3 bases from J, with 16 bases in between. Germline lookup yields CDR1 SQVTM and CDR2 ANQGSEA. The DNA for the CDR3 is TGCAGCGCCTTTACGGGACAAAGCTACGAGCAGTACTTC. Protein: CSAFTGQSYEQYF.

The chain carries TRBV7-9 and TRBJ2-3; 7 positions match TRBD1. The CDR3 has 15 residues. Trimming cost V 3 bases and J 2 bases; bases outside gene matches: 5. In germline, CDR1 is SEHNR, CDR2 FQNEAQ (reference sequence). CDR3: CASSFTGVSTDTQYF. The CDR3 coding sequence is TGTGCCAGCAGCTTCACAGGGGTTTCCACAGATACGCAGTATTTT.

In nucleotides, the CDR3 is TGTGCCAGCAGCTCCCCAAGGGGGAGGGCGCAGTACTTC. Translated, it gives CASSSPRGRAQYF. The chain links TRBV28 to TRBJ2-7, with TRBD2 as a possible D gene (7 bases). V was shortened by 6 bases and J by 9 bases, with 18 bases between the two germline ends. The germline V gene encodes CDR1 MDHEN and CDR2 SYDVKM. This CDR3 region has 13 residues.

The V gene is TRBV2, the J gene TRBJ2-7; D is unclear. Germline V gene lookup returns CDR1 SNHLY and CDR2 FYNNEI. Trimming took 5 bases from V and 2 from J, leaving 13 bases between them. The CDR3 runs to 14 residues. The CDR3 loop reads CASSPRRLAYEQYF. CDR3 sequence (DNA): TGTGCCAGCAGTCCCCGCAGGCTGGCCTACGAGCAGTACTTC.

This sequence joins TRBV7-9 and TRBJ2-7; 8 positions agree with TRBD2. J lost 1 base, V lost 4 bases, and 15 bases had no gene match. The CDR3 is 18 residues long. Germline V gives CDR1 SEHNR, CDR2 FQNEAQ (reference sequence). The CDR3, as DNA: TGTGCCAGCAGCTGGGACACCTGGGTGGTAGCGGGGTCCTACGAGCAGTACTTC. This encodes CASSWDTWVVAGSYEQYF.

The rearrangement uses TRBV5-8 and TRBJ2-7; D gene uncertain. The CDR3 runs 11 residues. With 4 bases removed from V and 10 bases from J, the gap between germline ends came to 12 bases. The germline V gene encodes CDR1 SGHTS and CDR2 YDEGEE. As DNA, the CDR3 is TGTGCCAGCAGCCCAGGCCCCCGTCAGTACTTC. Its protein product is CASSPGPRQYF.

The chain's CDR3 is CASSSSNTGQGIQPQHF. The CDR3 DNA is TGTGCCAGTAGTTCGAGTAATACGGGACAGGGAATTCAGCCCCAGCATTTT. The genes are TRBV19 and TRBJ1-5; TRBD1 matches 9 bases. Germline V gene sequence: CDR1 LNHDA, CDR2 SQIVND (reference sequence). This CDR3 has 17 residues. V was pared by 5 bases and J by 6 bases, with 14 bases of the junction left unmatched.

The chain links TRBV19 to TRBJ2-7; the match to TRBD2 covers 7 bases. Germline V gene data show CDR1 as LNHDA and CDR2 as SQIVND (reference sequence). The CDR3 spans 13 residues. V shed 5 bases, J shed 4 bases, and the junction held 5 bases outside the gene matches. The CDR3 nucleotides read TGTGCCAGTAGTGCTGGTAGCGGGTACGAGCAGTACTTC. Encoded protein: CASSAGSGYEQYF.

J is TRBJ2-1 and V is TRBV7-9; D unclear. The CDR3 is 15 amino acids. With 1 base removed from V and 4 bases from J, the gap between germline ends came to 11 bases. Germline loops: CDR1 SEHNR, CDR2 FQNEAQ (reference sequence). The CDR3 DNA is TGTGCCAGCAGCTTAGGGAGTGCACCATACAATGAGCAGTTCTTC. It codes for CASSLGSAPYNEQFF.

The gene calls are TRBV21-1 and TRBJ2-3; the table's D call, TRBD2, was not checked against the DNA. TRBV21-1 is an annotated pseudogene. CDR3 length: 16 residues. Written as DNA, the CDR3 is TGTGCCAGCAGCAAAGATAGCGGGAGGGCTACAGATACGCAGTATTTT. Translated: CASSKDSGRATDTQYF.

V and J are TRBV5-1 and TRBJ2-5, with D tentatively TRBD2 (5 bases). Germline CDR1 SGHRS, CDR2 YFSETQ. The ends were cut back, 0 bases at V and 1 base at J, with 7 bases in the middle. This CDR3 is built from 14 residues. This CDR3 reads CASSLGRVQETQYF. As DNA, the CDR3 is TGCGCCAGCAGCTTGGGGCGGGTCCAAGAGACCCAGTACTTC.